These 3 T cell receptor beta chains came from one sample sequenced in a study of OX40 agonist ivuxolimab in advanced cancers. Preparation of the library involved the immunoSEQ multiplex PCR assay. The immuneACCESS repertoire file appears here via TCRdb, limited to in-frame rearrangements. These files lack a portion of the clones; in checked studies, under half of the deficit traces to unresolved V genes, and the cause of the others is not known. For this sample there are tens of thousands of clones; just over 90% appear just once. The top ten clones comprise 15% to 20% of the sample. The sample in question was CD4+ or CD8+ T cells sorted from blood, obtained in a trial of the OX40 agonist ivuxolimab. The receptors originated from an adult with an advanced solid tumor such as melanoma, head and neck, liver or kidney cancer.

The chain combines TRBV9 with TRBJ2-1; D gene ambiguous. Germline V gene sequence: CDR1 SGDLS, CDR2 YYNGEE. Trimming cost V 0 bases and J 0 bases, with 7 bases left between them. The CDR3 covers 15 residues. The CDR3 loop is CASSVEFSSYNEQFF. The CDR3 DNA is TGTGCCAGCAGCGTAGAATTTAGCTCCTACAATGAGCAGTTCTTC.

The rearrangement uses TRBV21-1 and TRBJ2-5; TRBD1 is taken as the D call from the table, unchecked against the DNA. TRBV21-1 is labeled a pseudogene. The CDR3 has 16 amino acids. For the CDR3, the DNA is TGTGCCAGCAGCACCCCGGCTGGCAGGGGGCGTGAGACCCAGTACTTC. Translated, it gives CASSTPAGRGRETQYF.

The V and J genes are TRBV5-1 and TRBJ2-7; 7 nucleotides align to TRBD1. The CDR3 length is 13 residues. Germline lookup yields CDR1 SGHRS and CDR2 YFSETQ. Germline trimming cut 5 bases from V and 2 bases from J; bases unmatched to any gene: 4. This CDR3 is CASSSGQTYEQYF. The CDR3 DNA is TGCGCCAGCAGTTCGGGACAGACCTACGAGCAGTACTTC.